The rows below give T cell receptor beta chains drawn from one sample of a study of CD8 T cells in Susac syndrome. Using its own MiXCR run on the immunoSEQ multiplex PCR reads, TCRdb lists one record per CDR3 protein. The table shows 95,000 to 150,000 distinct CDR3 sequences, with over 85% occurring only once. Sequenced input: CD4+ T cells from PBMCs. The source of these receptors is a human donor in good health. CDR3s include the opening cysteine and the closing phenylalanine or tryptophan. Fields, in order: clone size, J gene, D gene, V gene, CDR3 DNA, CDR3 protein. D genes are given only for firm matches. Size is omitted from some rows. Given values are once, few, many or a class for expanded clones.

abundance: -; j_gene: TRBJ1-5; d_gene: TRBD1; v_gene: TRBV5-5; CDR3nt: TGTGCCAGCAGCTTACCAGGGGGCCAGACGCCCCAGCATTTT; CDR3aa: CASSLPGGQTPQHF
abundance: -; j_gene: TRBJ2-7; d_gene: -; v_gene: TRBV5-6; CDR3nt: TGTGCCAGCAGCTTGGTTGGAACCCACGAGCAGTACTTC; CDR3aa: CASSLVGTHEQYF
abundance: once; j_gene: TRBJ1-5; d_gene: -; v_gene: TRBV5-1; CDR3nt: TGCGCCAGCAGCTTGGGGGGCCTTAATCAGCCCCAGCATTTT; CDR3aa: CASSLGGLNQPQHF
abundance: -; j_gene: TRBJ2-5; d_gene: TRBD2; v_gene: TRBV15; CDR3nt: TGTGCCACCAGCAGAGATCGGGGACTAGCGGGAGTTGAGACCCAGTACTTC; CDR3aa: CATSRDRGLAGVETQYF
abundance: -; j_gene: TRBJ2-5; d_gene: TRBD2; v_gene: TRBV18; CDR3nt: TGTGCCAGCTCCGCGGGAGTTAGAGAGACCCAGTACTTC; CDR3aa: CASSAGVRETQYF
abundance: once; j_gene: TRBJ2-1; d_gene: TRBD2; v_gene: TRBV6-2/TRBV6-3; CDR3nt: TGTGCCAGCGCGGGACTATACAATGAGCAGTTCTTC; CDR3aa: CASAGLYNEQFF
abundance: once; j_gene: TRBJ2-4; d_gene: -; v_gene: TRBV10-2; CDR3nt: TGCGCCAGCAGAGCAAATGGCATTCAGTACTTC; CDR3aa: CASRANGIQYF
abundance: -; j_gene: TRBJ1-5; d_gene: TRBD1; v_gene: TRBV7-2; CDR3nt: TGTGCCAGCAGCTTCGGGACAGGGAATCAGCCCCAGCATTTT; CDR3aa: CASSFGTGNQPQHF
abundance: -; j_gene: TRBJ2-7; d_gene: -; v_gene: TRBV7-9; CDR3nt: TGTGCCAGCAGCTCACCGGGACTGCCAGCGGAGCAGTACTTC; CDR3aa: CASSSPGLPAEQYF
abundance: -; j_gene: TRBJ2-7; d_gene: TRBD1; v_gene: TRBV7-2; CDR3nt: TGTGCCAGCAGCCTCATCTCGGGACAGGGGATCGAGCAGTACTTC; CDR3aa: CASSLISGQGIEQYF
abundance: -; j_gene: TRBJ2-5; d_gene: -; v_gene: TRBV19; CDR3nt: TGTGCCAGTAGACTTCAGGGTTCGGGAGAGACCCAGTACTTC; CDR3aa: CASRLQGSGETQYF
abundance: -; j_gene: TRBJ2-3; d_gene: TRBD2; v_gene: TRBV7-9; CDR3nt: TGTGCCAGCAGCCCAAAAGGTCTAGCGGAGAAGTCCGTGAATACGCAGTATTTT; CDR3aa: CASSPKGLAEKSVNTQYF
abundance: -; j_gene: TRBJ2-3; d_gene: -; v_gene: TRBV20-1; CDR3nt: TGCAGTTCGACCTGGAGTGGCACAGATACGCAGTATTTT; CDR3aa: CSSTWSGTDTQYF
abundance: -; j_gene: TRBJ2-7; d_gene: TRBD2; v_gene: TRBV29-1; CDR3nt: TGCAGCGTCGTTGGGACTAGCGGGGAATACGAGCAGTACTTC; CDR3aa: CSVVGTSGEYEQYF
abundance: -; j_gene: TRBJ1-4; d_gene: -; v_gene: TRBV5-6; CDR3nt: TGTGCCAGCAGTCGAGGAGGCAGCCGCCAAGTGCAAAATGAAAAACTGTTTTTT; CDR3aa: CASSRGGSRQVQNEKLFF
abundance: -; j_gene: TRBJ2-7; d_gene: -; v_gene: TRBV6-1; CDR3nt: TGTGCCAGCAGCTTGACAAGTATCAAGAGCTCCTACGAGCAGTACTTC; CDR3aa: CASSLTSIKSSYEQYF
abundance: -; j_gene: TRBJ2-3; d_gene: -; v_gene: TRBV20-1; CDR3nt: TGCAGTGCTAGCAGGACGAACACAGATACGCAGTATTTT; CDR3aa: CSASRTNTDTQYF
abundance: once; j_gene: TRBJ2-7; d_gene: TRBD2; v_gene: TRBV11-2; CDR3nt: TGTGCCAGCAGCTCCACGCGGACTAGCGGCTACGAGCAGTACTTC; CDR3aa: CASSSTRTSGYEQYF
abundance: -; j_gene: TRBJ2-5; d_gene: TRBD1; v_gene: TRBV7-7; CDR3nt: TGTGCCAGCAGCTCCGGGACAGGAAAAGAGACCCAGTACTTC; CDR3aa: CASSSGTGKETQYF
abundance: -; j_gene: TRBJ1-2; d_gene: TRBD1; v_gene: TRBV6-5; CDR3nt: TGTGCCAGCAGTTACCTCGTCGGACAGGGGGTAGGGTATGGCTACACCTTC; CDR3aa: CASSYLVGQGVGYGYTF
abundance: once; j_gene: TRBJ1-5; d_gene: -; v_gene: TRBV6-1; CDR3nt: TGTGCCACCGATGGGGATTCCTTAGGGGAACAGCCCCAGCATTTT; CDR3aa: CATDGDSLGEQPQHF
abundance: -; j_gene: TRBJ2-1; d_gene: TRBD2; v_gene: TRBV20-1; CDR3nt: TGCAGTGCGAGGACTAGCGGGAGGAATGAGCAGTTCTTC; CDR3aa: CSARTSGRNEQFF
abundance: -; j_gene: TRBJ2-2; d_gene: TRBD2; v_gene: TRBV9; CDR3nt: TGTGCCAGCAGCGTAGCCGGTAGCGGGACCGGGGAGCTGTTTTTT; CDR3aa: CASSVAGSGTGELFF
abundance: -; j_gene: TRBJ1-2; d_gene: -; v_gene: TRBV27; CDR3nt: TGTGCCAGCAGTTTAGGGCCCGAAGTCTATGGCTACACCTTC; CDR3aa: CASSLGPEVYGYTF
abundance: -; j_gene: TRBJ2-1; d_gene: -; v_gene: TRBV19; CDR3nt: TGTGCCAGTAGAGTTGAGAGCTGGAACTACAATGAGCAGTTCTTC; CDR3aa: CASRVESWNYNEQFF
abundance: -; j_gene: TRBJ2-7; d_gene: -; v_gene: TRBV7-2; CDR3nt: TGTGCCAGCAGCTTCGACCACCCAGCGGGCCCTTCAAAGCAGTACTTC; CDR3aa: CASSFDHPAGPSKQYF
abundance: few; j_gene: TRBJ2-2; d_gene: TRBD1; v_gene: TRBV29-1; CDR3nt: TGCAGCGTTTCGGGGACCGGACAGGGAGCCACCGGGGAGCTGTTTTTT; CDR3aa: CSVSGTGQGATGELFF
abundance: once; j_gene: TRBJ1-2; d_gene: -; v_gene: TRBV7-2; CDR3nt: TGTGCCAGCAGCTTCTCACGCCTGGACTGGTATGGCTACACCTTC; CDR3aa: CASSFSRLDWYGYTF